The present T cell receptor beta chain was sequenced within a study of identical twins. This clonotype was seen only a few times. The antigen is not known. Study-level points and caveats: A lower insertion count was a feature of abundant cord blood beta clonotypes, with no such feature in memory repertoires.

Each cDNA held unique molecular identifiers, and template switching gave it a universal primer site. TCRdb itself ran the 5' RACE reads through MiXCR, one entry per CDR3 protein. The sample carries some 760,000 distinct CDR3 sequences, roughly 20% recorded once. This sample also appeared in a second study, on T cells expressing NK-cell markers.

The sequence was collected from a young woman in good health. Sequenced input: PBMCs.

CDR3 DNA: TGCGCCAGCAGCTTCAGGGGGGGCGTTAATGAGCAGTTCTTC. Translation gives CASSFRGGVNEQFF. V and J are TRBV5-1 and TRBJ2-1; D could derive from TRBD1 or TRBD2 (7 bases each). V lost 2 bases to trimming and J lost 7 bases, with 13 bases between them. The CDR3 is 14 amino acids. Germline V gives CDR1 SGHRS, CDR2 YFSETQ.